The 18 T cell receptor beta chains listed next were all sequenced from one sample in a study of beta chain features in type 1 diabetes. Expressed TCRB transcripts got sequenced, as all isolated RNA was reverse transcribed. This table comes from immunoSEQ multiplex PCR, and its TCRdb copy is limited to in-frame clones, with some not included. The sample includes a few hundred thousand clones, 7.5% to 10% of them seen just once. The sequenced sample was naive CD4+ T cells from blood. The receptors stem from a woman younger than 35 in good health.

CDR3 bases: TGTGCCTGGAGTGCAACGGGAAATCAGCCCCAGCATTTT. This sequence encodes CAWSATGNQPQHF. The rearrangement joins TRBV30 to TRBJ1-5; D gene unclear. Germline loops: CDR1 GTSNPN, CDR2 SVGIG (reference sequence). The CDR3 totals 13 residues. Trimming took off 1 base at V and 4 bases at J, with 8 bases between the two ends.

The genes are TRBV2 and TRBJ2-7; D ambiguous. In germline, CDR1 is SNHLY, CDR2 FYNNEI. V was pared by 7 bases and J by 2 bases, with 9 bases between. The CDR3 runs to 12 residues. This chain's CDR3 is CASTLTAYEQYF. The CDR3 coding sequence is TGTGCCAGCACCCTAACGGCCTACGAGCAGTACTTC.

This clone was recorded a few times. The chain's CDR3 is CASSGLTGGQPQHF. Here the CDR3 DNA reads TGTGCCAGCAGTGGACTGACAGGGGGTCAGCCCCAGCATTTT. The chain has TRBV6-5 and TRBJ1-5; 9 bases agree with TRBD1. This CDR3 region has 14 residues. Trimming at V came to 5 bases and at J to 6 bases, leaving 5 bases not matched to a gene. From germline, CDR1 is MNHEY and CDR2 SVGAGI.

The chain links TRBV6-5 to TRBJ2-7, with D uncertain. Trimming took off 2 bases at V and 4 bases at J, with 6 bases between the two ends. The germline V gene has CDR1 MNHEY and CDR2 SVGAGI. This CDR3 has 12 amino acids. CDR3 nucleotides: TGTGCCAGCAGTTACAACAGATACGAGCAGTACTTC. It translates to CASSYNRYEQYF.

This clone was detected only a few times. V and J are TRBV9 and TRBJ2-7, with 8 bases matching TRBD2. V trimming: 3 bases; J trimming: 1 base; junction bases outside the gene matches: 3. There are 14 residues in the CDR3. Germline values: CDR1 SGDLS, CDR2 YYNGEE. The CDR3 sequence is CASSGTSTSYEQYF. DNA of the CDR3: TGTGCCAGCAGCGGGACTAGCACTTCCTACGAGCAGTACTTC.

The genes are TRBV10-2 and TRBJ2-6; 8 bases align to TRBD1. Unmatched junction bases numbered 7, after V lost 6 bases and J lost 0 bases. In germline, CDR1 is WSHSY, CDR2 SAAADI. This CDR3 contains 17 residues. The CDR3 sequence: CASRGQGAHSGANVLTF. CDR3 nucleotides: TGCGCCAGCAGGGGCCAGGGGGCCCACTCTGGGGCCAACGTCCTGACTTTC.

This clone has more than one count but fewer than ten. At one of its ends the junction is not consistent with the germline gene, which may arise from a read error. The chain has TRBV7-2 and TRBJ2-7, with TRBD1 matching over 7 bases. CDR3 size: 14 residues. CDR1 and CDR2 (germline): SGHTA, FQGNSA. CDR3 loop: CASSQQGSSHEQYF. The CDR3 DNA follows: TGTGCCAGCAGTCAACAGGGGAGCTCCCACGAGCAGTACTTC.

This clone appeared a few times. The chain combines TRBV2 with TRBJ2-5; 9 positions agree with TRBD2. The trim removed 7 bases at V and 4 bases at J, leaving 7 bases unmatched. Germline loops: CDR1 SNHLY, CDR2 FYNNEI. This CDR3 has 14 amino acids. CDR3 coding DNA: TGTGCCAGCACTGTAGCGGGGGCTGGAGAGACCCAGTACTTC. This translates into CASTVAGAGETQYF.

This clone was seen more than once but under ten times. The rearrangement uses TRBV5-1 and TRBJ2-1, with D possibly TRBD1 on 6 matching bases. Germline V lookup: CDR1 SGHRS, CDR2 YFSETQ. This CDR3 is 14 amino acids long. The V and J ends lost 0 bases and 6 bases respectively, with 10 bases between them. The CDR3 DNA reads as TGCGCCAGCAGCTTGGCTCGAGGGGGCAATGAGCAGTTCTTC. This sequence encodes CASSLARGGNEQFF.

The chain employs TRBV29-1 and TRBJ1-2; D perhaps matches TRBD1 (6 bases). The CDR3 is 12 amino acids. The germline V and J ends were trimmed by 5 bases and 1 base, with 8 bases remaining between them. Germline CDR1 is SQVTM and CDR2 is ANQGSEA. Here the CDR3 reads CSVLQGNYGYTF. CDR3 DNA sequence: TGCAGCGTTCTACAGGGTAACTATGGCTACACCTTC.

This sequence joins TRBV30 and TRBJ2-5, with D possibly TRBD1 on 6 matching bases. This CDR3 contains 13 residues. The germline CDR1 and CDR2 sequences are GTSNPN and SVGIG (reference sequence). With 2 bases removed from V and 13 bases from J, the gap between germline ends came to 20 bases. The CDR3 is CAWSPLSTGLVYF. Written as DNA, the CDR3 is TGTGCCTGGAGTCCCCTTAGTACAGGGTTGGTGTACTTC. Together with reference TRBV30 and TRBJ2-5, the CDR3 gives the full variable domain: SQTIHQWPATLVQPVGSPLSLECTVEGTSNPNLYWYRQAAGRGLQLLFYSVGIGQISSEVPQNLSASRPQDRQFILSSKKLLLSDSGFYLCAWSPLSTGLVYFGPGTRLLVL.

The table lists this clone with a few counts. This rearrangement joins TRBV5-1 to TRBJ2-1; the D gene is possibly TRBD1 (5 bases). Germline values: CDR1 SGHRS, CDR2 YFSETQ. The CDR3 sequence is 13 residues long. The V end lost 2 bases, the J end lost 8 bases, and 11 bases lay between the germline ends. CDR3 region: CASSLVLQDEQFF. CDR3 DNA: TGCGCCAGCAGCTTAGTCTTACAGGATGAGCAGTTCTTC.

This clone was counted a few times. This chain connects TRBV27 to TRBJ2-3; maybe TRBD1 (5 bases). CDR3 length equals 11 residues. CDR1 is MNHEY and CDR2 is SMNVEV in the germline V gene (reference sequence). The germline V and J ends were trimmed by 5 bases and 11 bases, with 11 bases remaining between them. For the CDR3, the DNA is TGTGCCAGCAGTCTGGGGCATGGGCAGTATTTT. Its protein is CASSLGHGQYF.

This clone has just a few counts. V usage is TRBV5-5 and J usage is TRBJ2-7; D remains unclear. V lost 4 bases to trimming and J lost 6 bases, with 17 bases between them. The CDR3 consists of 14 residues. Germline lookup yields CDR1 SGHKS and CDR2 YYEKEE (reference sequence). The DNA of the CDR3 is TGTGCCAGCAGCCTTCGACAACACGCTGGCGAGCAGTACTTC. Residues: CASSLRQHAGEQYF.

This clone turned up a few times. The chain combines TRBV18 with TRBJ2-4; no firm D call. Per germline, CDR1 KGHSH and CDR2 LQKENI. The germline V and J ends were trimmed by 3 bases and 5 bases, with 8 bases remaining between them. The CDR3 spans 13 residues. In nucleotides, the CDR3 is TGTGCCAGCTCACCTTCCCGGGAAAACATTCAGTACTTC. Protein sequence: CASSPSRENIQYF.

This clone was seen a few times. This chain uses TRBV27 with TRBJ2-5, with D perhaps TRBD1 (6 bases). The CDR3 has 14 amino acids. The V and J ends lost 6 bases and 5 bases respectively, with 16 bases between them. The germline V gene has CDR1 MNHEY and CDR2 SMNVEV (reference sequence). The chain's CDR3 is CASRSQGTGETQYF. CDR3 sequence (DNA): TGTGCCAGCAGATCACAGGGTACCGGGGAGACCCAGTACTTC.

V and J are TRBV5-1 and TRBJ2-3; D may be TRBD2 (6 bases). The V end lost 0 bases, the J end lost 4 bases, and 18 bases lay between the germline ends. The CDR3 is made up of 17 amino acids. Looked up from germline, CDR1 is SGHRS and CDR2 is YFSETQ. CDR3 in amino acids: CASSLGGLKLRADTQYF. As DNA, the CDR3 is TGCGCCAGCAGCTTGGGGGGACTGAAGCTACGAGCAGATACGCAGTATTTT.

This clone has just a few counts. The gene calls are TRBV5-5 and TRBJ2-5; 8 bases align to TRBD2. V was clipped by 6 bases and J by 5 bases; unmatched bases: 6. CDR1 and CDR2 from the germline V gene are SGHKS and YYEKEE (reference sequence). There are 13 residues in the CDR3. CDR3 loop: CASTQRGMETQYF. CDR3 in DNA: TGTGCCAGCACTCAGCGGGGGATGGAGACCCAGTACTTC.